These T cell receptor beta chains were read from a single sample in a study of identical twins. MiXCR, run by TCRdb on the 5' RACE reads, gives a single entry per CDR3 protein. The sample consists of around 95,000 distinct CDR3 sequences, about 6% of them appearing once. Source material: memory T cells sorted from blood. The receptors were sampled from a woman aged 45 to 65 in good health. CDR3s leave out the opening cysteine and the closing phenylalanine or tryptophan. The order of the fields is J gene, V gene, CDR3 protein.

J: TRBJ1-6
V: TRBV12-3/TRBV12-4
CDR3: ASSLDSGNSPLH

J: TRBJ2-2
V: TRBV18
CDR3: ASSPDGELF

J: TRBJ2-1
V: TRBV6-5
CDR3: ASHGAGFYNEQF

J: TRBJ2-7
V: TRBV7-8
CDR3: ASSSTRAGATYEQY

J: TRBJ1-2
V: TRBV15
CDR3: ATSTRTGTGGYT

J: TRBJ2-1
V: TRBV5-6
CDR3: ASVAGGPGNEQF

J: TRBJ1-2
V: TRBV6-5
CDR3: ASFSGHCT

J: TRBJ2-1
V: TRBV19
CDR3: ASSMGDYEQF

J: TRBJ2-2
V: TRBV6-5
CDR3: ATRKQGRTGELF

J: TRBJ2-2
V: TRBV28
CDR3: ASSLLTSGDTGELF

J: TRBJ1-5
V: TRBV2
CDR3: ASSADRVQPQH

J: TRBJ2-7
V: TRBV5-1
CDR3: ASSLPTPYEQY

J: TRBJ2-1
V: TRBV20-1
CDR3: SAREESQGDHNEQF

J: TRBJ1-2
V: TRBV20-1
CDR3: SAERPDGENYGYT

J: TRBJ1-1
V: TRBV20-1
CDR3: SVRERVTMNTEAF

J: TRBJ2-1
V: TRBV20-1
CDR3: SARAQSNEQF

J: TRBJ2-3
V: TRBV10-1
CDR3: ASGGDTQY

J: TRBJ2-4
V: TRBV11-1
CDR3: ASRPAGTAKNIQY

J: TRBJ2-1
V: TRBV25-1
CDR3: ASSEGQGYNEQF

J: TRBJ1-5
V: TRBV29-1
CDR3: SVDRGQPQH

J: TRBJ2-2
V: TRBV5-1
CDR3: ASSLIQGGFNTGELF

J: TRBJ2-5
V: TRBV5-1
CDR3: ASSLNRGETQY

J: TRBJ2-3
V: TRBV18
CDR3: ASSPRGVVVADTQY

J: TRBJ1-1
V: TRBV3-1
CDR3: ASSQGRLNTEAF

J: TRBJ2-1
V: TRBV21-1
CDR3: ASMLASSSYNEQF

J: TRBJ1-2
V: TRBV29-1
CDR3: SPSEGYT

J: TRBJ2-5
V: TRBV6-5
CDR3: ASGRGPGETQY

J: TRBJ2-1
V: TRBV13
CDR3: ASSLGPPNDEQF

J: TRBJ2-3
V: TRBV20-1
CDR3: SARTGLADTQY

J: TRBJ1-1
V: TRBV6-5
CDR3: ASTSLRANTEAF

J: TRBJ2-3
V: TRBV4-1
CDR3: ASSPLAGVSDTQY

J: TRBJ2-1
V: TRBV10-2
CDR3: ASGLAGGPGNEQF

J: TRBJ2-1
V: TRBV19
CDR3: ASSEGNEQF

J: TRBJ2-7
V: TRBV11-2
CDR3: ASSTIRTDGQY

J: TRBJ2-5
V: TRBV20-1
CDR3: SASGSRLSRETQY

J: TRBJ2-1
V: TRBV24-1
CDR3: ATSDPLSGSSYNEQF

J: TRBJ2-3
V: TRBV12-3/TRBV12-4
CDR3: ASSLGGGTSDTQY

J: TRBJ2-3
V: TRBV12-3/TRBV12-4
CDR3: ASSGQGLSDTQY

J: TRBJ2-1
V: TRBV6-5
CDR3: ASSYSLLAGARDEQF

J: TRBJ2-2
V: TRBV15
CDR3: ATSSGGQGNTGELF

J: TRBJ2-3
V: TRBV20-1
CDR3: SARDRNDPSAAIYTDTQY

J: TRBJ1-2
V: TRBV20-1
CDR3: SATREGYT

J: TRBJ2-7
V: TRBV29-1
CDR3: SASSGIPYEQY

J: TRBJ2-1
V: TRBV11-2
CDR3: ASSLFSGRNEQF

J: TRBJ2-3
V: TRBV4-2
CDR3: ASSQKGSGRVDTQY

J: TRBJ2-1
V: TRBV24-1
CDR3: ATSDFTGSGNNEQF